One T cell receptor (beta chain) is described in this entry. What it recognizes is unknown. Trimming removed 3 bases from V and 4 bases from J, with 13 bases in between. The CDR3 contains 15 residues. Germline values: CDR1 SGHDT, CDR2 YYEEEE. This sample is drawn from a study of cytomegalovirus exposure and HLA in healthy donors. Vbeta (60) and Jbeta (13) primers were used in the PCR. Study processing details: Per a later analysis, the number of unique TCR beta chains was about 78 million, of which 10 million to 11 million were shared. Libraries were prepared by immunoSEQ multiplex PCR; TCRdb keeps only in-frame clonotypes and omits some of them. That table furnishes V, J and clone size, whereas the DNA furnished D and trimming. The data contain about 120,000 clones, 63% of them singletons. Study results and caveats: Sequencing likely generated an artifact that appeared as a cluster of highly shared sequence variants. The authors later found most CMV-associated TCR beta chains appeared HLA-restricted.

The genes are TRBV5-6 and TRBJ2-2, with a tentative D call TRBD2 (5 bases). Source material: PBMCs. This clonotype was sampled from a man aged 35-49 years in good health and CMV-seropositive. The CDR3 region is CASSWRFKGTGELFF. DNA for the CDR3: TGTGCCAGCAGCTGGAGGTTCAAGGGCACCGGGGAGCTGTTTTTT.